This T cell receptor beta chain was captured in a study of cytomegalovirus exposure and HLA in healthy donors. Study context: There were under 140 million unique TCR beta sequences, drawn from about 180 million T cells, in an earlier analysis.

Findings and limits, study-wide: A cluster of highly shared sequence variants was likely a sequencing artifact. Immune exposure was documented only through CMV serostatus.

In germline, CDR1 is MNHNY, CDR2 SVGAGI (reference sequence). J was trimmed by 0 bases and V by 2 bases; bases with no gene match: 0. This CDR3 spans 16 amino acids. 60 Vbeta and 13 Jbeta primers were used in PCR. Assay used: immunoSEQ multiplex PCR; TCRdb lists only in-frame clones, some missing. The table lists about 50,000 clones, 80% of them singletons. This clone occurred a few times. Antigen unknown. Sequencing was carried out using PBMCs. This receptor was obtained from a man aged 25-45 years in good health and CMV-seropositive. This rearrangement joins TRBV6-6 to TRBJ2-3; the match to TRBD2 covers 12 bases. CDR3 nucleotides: TGTGCCAGCAGTTACGGACTAGCGGGGAGCACAGATACGCAGTATTTT. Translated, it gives CASSYGLAGSTDTQYF.